The 28 T cell receptor beta chains below come from one sample, sequenced in a study of OX40 agonist ivuxolimab in advanced cancers. The repertoire was sequenced with immunoSEQ multiplex PCR; TCRdb's copy has only in-frame clones and lacks some. This sample has about 68,000 clones, with around 93% found just once. Material: CD4+ or CD8+ T cells sorted from blood, obtained in a trial of the OX40 agonist ivuxolimab. The receptors come from an adult with an advanced solid tumor such as melanoma, head and neck, liver or kidney cancer.

The V gene is TRBV25-1, the J gene TRBJ2-1, with a tentative D call TRBD2 (7 bases). Trimming pared 10 bases from V and 4 bases from J, leaving 17 bases between. This CDR3 is 14 amino acids long. Germline V lookup: CDR1 MGHDK, CDR2 SYGVNS. The chain's CDR3 is CATSGGKGYNEQFF. The CDR3 DNA sequence: TGTGCCACCTCGGGGGGCAAGGGATACAATGAGCAGTTCTTC.

The rearrangement links TRBV19 to TRBJ2-1, with D unresolved. Germline V gene sequence: CDR1 LNHDA, CDR2 SQIVND (reference sequence). V lost 3 bases and J lost 9, with 9 bases in between. The CDR3 loop spans 12 amino acids. CDR3 nucleotides: TGTGCCAGTAGTATTCTCAGGAGTGAGCAGTTCTTC. Protein product: CASSILRSEQFF.

This chain links TRBV7-9 with TRBJ1-3; 7 bases are a match to TRBD1. V shed 4 bases and J 2 bases; nucleotides not matched to a gene: 11. The CDR3 is made up of 17 amino acids. Germline V lookup: CDR1 SEHNR, CDR2 FQNEAQ (reference sequence). CDR3 DNA sequence: TGTGCCAGCAGCTCCCGACAGGGATCGAGGACTGGAAACACCATATATTTT. The encoded protein is CASSSRQGSRTGNTIYF. Full variable domain (outside the CDR3, taken from reference TRBV7-9 and TRBJ1-3): DTGVSQNPRHKITKRGQNVTFRCDPISEHNRLYWYRQTLGQGPEFLTYFQNEAQLEKSRLLSDRFSAERPKGSFSTLEIQRTEQGDSAMYLCASSSRQGSRTGNTIYFGEGSWLTVV.

This CDR3 is CASSPWVGDAFF. CDR3 coding DNA: TGTGCCAGCTCACCCTGGGTCGGGGACGCTTTCTTT. This chain connects TRBV18 to TRBJ1-1; maybe TRBD1 (5 bases). Trimming left V 3 bases short and J 11 bases short, with 13 bases between. The V gene's germline CDR1 is KGHSH and CDR2 LQKENI. There are 12 residues in the CDR3.

This rearrangement joins TRBV27 to TRBJ2-7; D remains ambiguous. This CDR3 comprises 13 residues. V shed 5 bases and J shed 0 bases, with 8 bases lying between them. Germline V gene data show CDR1 as MNHEY and CDR2 as SMNVEV (reference sequence). The CDR3 DNA reads as TGTGCCAGCAGTCCCCCGAGCTCCTACGAGCAGTACTTC. Amino acid sequence: CASSPPSSYEQYF.

The rearrangement uses TRBV6-5 and TRBJ1-2, with D possibly matching TRBD1 (5 bases). Germline-derived CDR1 and CDR2 are MNHEY and SVGAGI. CDR3 length equals 13 residues. Trimming stripped 7 bases from V and 4 bases from J, with 13 bases between. CDR3 region: CASTSRAGYGYTF. The CDR3 region has the DNA TGTGCCAGCACCTCCAGGGCAGGCTATGGCTACACCTTC.

This chain joins TRBV18 and TRBJ1-4; TRBD1 aligns across 7 bases. Germline-derived CDR1 and CDR2 are KGHSH and LQKENI. J was trimmed by 5 bases and V by 3 bases; bases with no gene match: 0. This CDR3 is built from 13 residues. The CDR3 is CASSPGQNEKLFF. The DNA for the CDR3 is TGTGCCAGCTCACCGGGACAGAATGAAAAACTGTTTTTT.

This clone showed up just once. The chain employs TRBV10-3 and TRBJ2-2, with 7 bases aligning to TRBD1. The CDR3 totals 15 residues. The junction had 8 bases not matched to a gene; V was cut back by 6 bases and J by 4 bases. CDR1 and CDR2 from the germline V gene are ENHRY and SYGVKD. The CDR3 reads CAIRLGQVATGELFF. CDR3 DNA: TGTGCCATCAGATTAGGACAGGTGGCCACCGGGGAGCTGTTTTTT.

The chain couples TRBV5-1 to TRBJ2-2; the match to TRBD2 covers 7 bases. V lost 0 bases and J lost 2; bases outside the gene matches: 4. The CDR3 extends over 16 amino acids. Germline-derived CDR1 and CDR2 are SGHRS and YFSETQ. The CDR3 sequence is CASSLVTSDNTGELFF. CDR3 nucleotide sequence: TGCGCCAGCAGCTTGGTTACTAGCGACAACACCGGGGAGCTGTTTTTT.

CDR3 residues: CASSFLDLYGYTF. DNA for the CDR3: TGTGCCAGCAGTTTTTTGGATCTCTATGGCTACACCTTC. This sequence joins TRBV28 and TRBJ1-2; D is unresolved. CDR3 length: 13 residues. V was cut by 3 bases and J by 4 bases, with 9 bases left in between. Germline V CDR1 and CDR2: MDHEN, SYDVKM.

V and J are TRBV28 and TRBJ1-3; possibly TRBD1 for D (6 bases). The CDR3 contains 13 residues. Looked up from germline, CDR1 is MDHEN and CDR2 is SYDVKM. Trimming removed 6 bases from V and 4 bases from J, with 10 bases in between. This CDR3 is CASSPGQGNTIYF. The CDR3 coding sequence is TGTGCCAGCAGCCCGGGACAAGGAAACACCATATATTTT.

This chain joins TRBV7-2 and TRBJ2-1, with D hard to call. The V gene's germline CDR1 is SGHTA and CDR2 FQGNSA. With 3 bases removed from V and 5 bases from J, the gap between germline ends came to 8 bases. The CDR3 runs to 13 residues. The CDR3 DNA reads TGTGCCAGCAGCTTGGGCAGAAACAATGAGCAGTTCTTC. This gives the protein CASSLGRNNEQFF.

The chain employs TRBV19 and TRBJ1-2; D remains unclear. V was cut by 4 bases and J by 3 bases, with 12 bases left in between. CDR1 LNHDA and CDR2 SQIVND come from the germline V gene (reference sequence). The CDR3 contains 14 residues. CDR3 sequence reads: CASSTLGRDYGYTF. The CDR3 bases are TGTGCCAGTAGTACCCTAGGGCGAGACTATGGCTACACCTTC.

V and J are TRBV7-2 and TRBJ1-4; no firm D call. This CDR3 comprises 14 residues. The germline CDR1 and CDR2 sequences are SGHTA and FQGNSA. With 2 bases removed from V and 10 bases from J, the gap between germline ends came to 14 bases. The CDR3 reads CASSLRLREGKLFF. The CDR3 DNA reads as TGTGCCAGCAGCTTAAGGTTAAGAGAGGGAAAACTGTTTTTT.

This chain joins TRBV5-6 and TRBJ2-2; D ambiguous. Trimming left V 2 bases short and J 0 bases short, with 8 bases between. The CDR3 is made up of 15 amino acids. The germline V gene encodes CDR1 SGHDT and CDR2 YYEEEE. CDR3 sequence reads: CASSFGITNTGELFF. CDR3 coding DNA: TGTGCCAGCAGCTTTGGGATAACGAACACCGGGGAGCTGTTTTTT.

V and J are TRBV7-8 and TRBJ1-1; TRBD1 matches 8 bases. V gave up 5 bases and J gave up 5 bases; unmatched junction bases: 10. Germline CDR1 and CDR2: SGHVS and FQNEAQ. This CDR3 is built from 15 residues. The CDR3 loop reads CASSPWTGKGTEAFF. CDR3 sequence (DNA): TGTGCCAGCAGCCCCTGGACAGGGAAAGGTACTGAAGCTTTCTTT.

This clone has just one count. CDR3 protein: CASNSGNQETQYF. Written as DNA, the CDR3 is TGTGCCAGTAATAGCGGGAACCAAGAGACCCAGTACTTC. This chain links TRBV19 with TRBJ2-5, with TRBD2 matching 8 bases. From germline, CDR1 is LNHDA and CDR2 SQIVND (reference sequence). J gave up 0 bases and V 7 bases, and 1 base lay outside the gene matches. CDR3 length: 13 residues.

The chain links TRBV4-2 to TRBJ1-2, with D possibly matching TRBD1 (6 bases). The CDR3 loop spans 16 amino acids. CDR1 and CDR2 (germline): LGHNA, YNFKEQ. V was trimmed by 0 bases and J by 0 bases, leaving 11 bases between them. The CDR3 nucleotides are TGTGCCAGCAGCCAAGATCTGGAGGGGGCTAACTATGGCTACACCTTC. Translating it yields CASSQDLEGANYGYTF.

This sequence joins TRBV2 and TRBJ2-4; TRBD1 matches at 8 bases. Per germline, CDR1 SNHLY and CDR2 FYNNEI. The V gene end was trimmed by 6 bases and the J gene end by 7 bases; junction bases not matched to a gene: 8. The CDR3 contains 14 residues. CDR3 in amino acids: CASSRTGRENIQYF. The CDR3 bases are TGTGCCAGCAGCCGGACAGGGAGAGAGAACATTCAGTACTTC. The full variable domain, completed using reference TRBV2 and TRBJ2-4, is EPEVTQTPSHQVTQMGQEVILRCVPISNHLYFYWYRQILGQKVEFLVSFYNNEISEKSEIFDDQFSVERPDGSNFTLKIRSTKLEDSAMYFCASSRTGRENIQYFGAGTRLSVL.

The chain joins TRBV12-5 to TRBJ2-2; 10 bases are shared with TRBD1. Per the germline V gene, CDR1 is LGHNT and CDR2 is FRNRAP. The V segment lost 6 bases and the J segment 3 bases; nucleotides outside the gene matches: 7. The CDR3 totals 16 residues. This CDR3 is CASGSRDRGHTGELFF. The CDR3 nucleotides read TGTGCTAGTGGCTCCCGGGACAGGGGACACACCGGGGAGCTGTTTTTT.

The rearrangement uses TRBV6-1 and TRBJ1-6; D is unresolved. This CDR3 comprises 11 residues. Trimming pared 4 bases from V and 13 bases from J, leaving 8 bases between. Germline assignment: CDR1 MNHNS and CDR2 SASEGT. CDR3 in amino acids: CASSVNSPLHF. CDR3 DNA sequence: TGTGCCAGCAGTGTTAACTCTCCCCTCCACTTT.

The gene calls are TRBV4-2 and TRBJ2-1; 8 nucleotides align to TRBD2. This CDR3 comprises 18 residues. Germline-derived CDR1 and CDR2 are LGHNA and YNFKEQ. V was pared by 4 bases and J by 1 base, with 12 bases of the junction left unmatched. In DNA form, the CDR3 reads TGTGCCAGCAGCCCCCACGGTTGGCGGGAGGCGTCCTACAATGAGCAGTTCTTC. It is translated as CASSPHGWREASYNEQFF.

The rearrangement joins TRBV6-6 to TRBJ2-4; unclear D gene. The CDR3 has 15 residues. Germline V gives CDR1 MNHNY, CDR2 SVGAGI (reference sequence). V dropped 6 bases and J dropped 0 bases, with 12 bases sitting between them. The CDR3 spells CASSPVVLAKNIQYF. The CDR3 nucleotides are TGTGCCAGCAGCCCGGTGGTACTAGCCAAAAACATTCAGTACTTC.

Here the CDR3 reads CASDRAGPSNQPQHF. The DNA for the CDR3 is TGTGCCAGCGATCGGGCGGGTCCTAGCAATCAGCCCCAGCATTTT. The rearrangement joins TRBV6-1 to TRBJ1-5; D is unresolved. This CDR3 region has 15 residues. CDR1 is MNHNS, CDR2 SASEGT, per germline. With 8 bases removed from V and 0 bases from J, the gap between germline ends came to 14 bases.

V usage is TRBV19 and J usage is TRBJ1-1; 8 bases line up with TRBD1. The J segment lost 6 bases and the V segment lost 6 bases, leaving 12 bases of the junction unmatched. Germline CDR1 and CDR2: LNHDA and SQIVND (reference sequence). The CDR3 contains 15 residues. The CDR3, as DNA: TGTGCCAGTAGCAAGGCAGGGGGCATTTTCGCTGAAGCTTTCTTT. Amino acids: CASSKAGGIFAEAFF.

The chain carries TRBV6-6 and TRBJ1-1; TRBD1 matches 7 bases. The CDR3 totals 16 residues. CDR1 is MNHNY and CDR2 is SVGAGI in the germline V gene (reference sequence). V gave up 0 bases and J gave up 11 bases; unmatched junction bases: 15. The CDR3 spells CASSYSWTGRAVGAFF. CDR3 DNA sequence: TGTGCCAGCAGTTACTCTTGGACAGGACGGGCTGTTGGGGCTTTCTTT.

This clone has a single count. V is TRBV15 and J is TRBJ2-1; unclear D gene. Germline V gene lookup returns CDR1 LNHNV and CDR2 YYDKDF (reference sequence). V was pared by 1 base and J by 2 bases, with 9 bases between. This CDR3 is 15 amino acids long. The CDR3 coding sequence is TGTGCCACCAGCAGAGGAGGTTCCCCCTACAATGAGCAGTTCTTC. Translated: CATSRGGSPYNEQFF.

The rearrangement joins TRBV5-4 to TRBJ1-2; no clear D gene. V was shortened by 9 bases and J by 1 base, with 13 bases between the two germline ends. Germline V gene data show CDR1 as SGHNT and CDR2 as YYREEE (reference sequence). This CDR3 comprises 13 residues. The CDR3 sequence: CATRLADNYGYTF. CDR3 DNA: TGTGCCACCCGTCTCGCAGATAACTATGGCTACACCTTC.